The 29 T cell receptor beta chains listed next were all sequenced from one sample in a study of shared clonotypes between healthy human individuals. Assay used: immunoSEQ multiplex PCR; TCRdb lists only in-frame clones, some missing. Found here are approximately 2,000,000 clones, over 85% of them singletons; the top ten hold around 1.7%. The naive CD8 subset, CD45RO-negative cells positively selected for CCR7, excluded terminally differentiated effector memory CD45RA+ cells. Sample: naive CD8+ T cells from PBMCs. All receptors come from a man aged 18 to 30 in good health. Some clones in this sample may be carry-over from other donors' samples.

With respect to this clone: Other DNA sequences in the sample encode the same CDR3. The chain joins TRBV20-1 to TRBJ2-7; D gene unclear. The CDR3 has 10 residues. V was trimmed by 2 bases and J by 6 bases, leaving 5 bases between them. The germline gives CDR1 DFQATT, CDR2 SNEGSKA (reference sequence). The CDR3 protein is CSARSGEQYF. For the CDR3, the DNA is TGCAGTGCTAGAAGTGGCGAGCAGTACTTC.

The chain employs TRBV25-1 and TRBJ2-7; no definite D call. The V and J ends lost 1 base and 6 bases respectively, with 4 bases between them. This CDR3 is 11 amino acids long. Germline assignment: CDR1 MGHDK and CDR2 SYGVNS. CDR3 nucleotides: TGTGCCAGCAGTGAATTTAGCGAGCAGTACTTC. It yields the protein CASSEFSEQYF.

The rearrangement links TRBV28 to TRBJ2-1; a possible D gene is TRBD2 (5 bases). The CDR3 has 16 amino acids. The germline V gene encodes CDR1 MDHEN and CDR2 SYDVKM. Between the trimmed V and J ends, which lost 5 bases and 0 bases, there was a span of 14 bases. The CDR3 DNA sequence: TGTGCCAGCAGTGCAAGAGGGTTTAGCTCCTACAATGAGCAGTTCTTC. It codes for CASSARGFSSYNEQFF.

This chain connects TRBV27 to TRBJ2-1; 10 nucleotides match TRBD2. From germline, CDR1 is MNHEY and CDR2 SMNVEV (reference sequence). The CDR3 runs 19 residues. The J segment lost 6 bases and the V segment lost 6 bases, leaving 20 bases of the junction unmatched. The CDR3 DNA reads as TGTGCCAGCAGACCCTATGGGGTGTACGAGACTAGCGGGTTCAATGAGCAGTTCTTC. Its translation is CASRPYGVYETSGFNEQFF.

The chain carries TRBV6-6 and TRBJ2-3; possibly TRBD2 for D (6 bases). V was cut by 8 bases and J by 2 bases, with 14 bases left in between. The CDR3 is made up of 14 amino acids. In germline, CDR1 is MNHNY, CDR2 SVGAGI (reference sequence). The CDR3 DNA sequence: TGTGCCAGCTCCCCGGGGGTCCTCACAGATACGCAGTATTTT. It yields the protein CASSPGVLTDTQYF.

The sample holds one count of this clone. The J gene is TRBJ2-3, the V gene TRBV7-2; 8 positions match TRBD1. Germline CDR1 reads SGHTA; CDR2 reads FQGNSA. V shed 1 base, J shed 2 bases, and the junction held 5 bases outside the gene matches. CDR3 length: 16 amino acids. The CDR3 coding sequence is TGTGCCAGCAGCTTAGGCTGGACAGGGTACACAGATACGCAGTATTTT. Protein product: CASSLGWTGYTDTQYF.

This chain links TRBV15 with TRBJ1-5, with a tentative D call TRBD1 (6 bases). The CDR3 is 18 amino acids. Trimming stripped 0 bases from V and 0 bases from J, with 15 bases between. The germline V gene encodes CDR1 LNHNV and CDR2 YYDKDF (reference sequence). CDR3 in DNA: TGTGCCACCAGCAGAGATCCAGGGGTTCGAATTAGCAATCAGCCCCAGCATTTT. As protein: CATSRDPGVRISNQPQHF.

The chain carries TRBV13 and TRBJ2-7; 9 nucleotides align to TRBD1. Germline CDR1 is PRHDT and CDR2 is FYEKMQ (reference sequence). The J segment lost 4 bases and the V segment lost 5 bases, leaving 9 bases of the junction unmatched. The CDR3 spans 15 residues. The CDR3 region is CASSPRDRASYEQYF. CDR3 in DNA: TGTGCCAGCAGCCCCAGGGACAGGGCCTCTTACGAGCAGTACTTC.

The chain links TRBV27 to TRBJ2-7, with a weak D call TRBD2 (6 bases). V dropped 2 bases and J dropped 4 bases, with 12 bases sitting between them. The CDR3 has 14 amino acids. Looked up from germline, CDR1 is MNHEY and CDR2 is SMNVEV (reference sequence). The CDR3 DNA is TGTGCCAGCAGTTTACGTCGGGGGTCGTACGAGCAGTACTTC. This sequence encodes CASSLRRGSYEQYF.

The chain employs TRBV18 and TRBJ1-2; no definite D call. Trimming removed 5 bases at V and 4 bases at J, with 11 bases between. Germline lookup yields CDR1 KGHSH and CDR2 LQKENI. The CDR3 runs 13 residues. CDR3 loop: CASSSTGGYGYTF. CDR3 sequence (DNA): TGTGCCAGCTCATCCACGGGAGGCTATGGCTACACCTTC.

The V gene is TRBV27, the J gene TRBJ2-7; TRBD1 is a possible D gene (6 bases). V was trimmed by 6 bases and J by 1 base, leaving 10 bases between them. The CDR3 has 13 residues. Per the germline V gene, CDR1 is MNHEY and CDR2 is SMNVEV (reference sequence). The DNA of the CDR3 is TGTGCCAGCAGCCGCAGGGGTTCCTACGAGCAGTACTTC. Protein: CASSRRGSYEQYF.

The chain carries TRBV6-5 and TRBJ2-7; D not certain. Germline values: CDR1 MNHEY, CDR2 SVGAGI. The CDR3 is 14 residues long. With 10 bases removed from V and 1 base from J, the gap between germline ends came to 17 bases. The CDR3: CATGFGSASYEQYF. In nucleotides, the CDR3 is TGTGCCACCGGGTTTGGCTCCGCGTCCTACGAGCAGTACTTC.

The rearrangement joins TRBV7-9 to TRBJ2-1; TRBD1 agrees at 9 bases. The V and J ends lost 4 bases and 5 bases, in that order; junction bases with no gene match: 12. CDR1 SEHNR and CDR2 FQNEAQ come from the germline V gene (reference sequence). This CDR3 has 17 residues. CDR3 amino acids: CASSWSPGQGSHNEQFF. CDR3 DNA sequence: TGTGCCAGCAGCTGGAGCCCCGGACAGGGGTCTCACAATGAGCAGTTCTTC.

Remarks on this clone: The same CDR3 can be traced to other DNA sequences in this sample. This chain links TRBV2 with TRBJ2-7, with D possibly being TRBD1 (6 bases). Trimming shortened V by 3 bases and J by 5 bases, and 20 bases separated the two germline ends. Germline assignment: CDR1 SNHLY and CDR2 FYNNEI. This CDR3 is 16 amino acids long. The CDR3 region has the DNA TGTGCCAGCAGTGAGTTCTTGGGGCAGGGGACCCACGAGCAGTACTTC. It specifies CASSEFLGQGTHEQYF.

This clone came up once. The chain combines TRBV27 with TRBJ2-1, with D tentatively TRBD2 (6 bases). CDR3 length: 17 amino acids. Trimming took 3 bases from V and 3 from J, leaving 18 bases between them. Looked up from germline, CDR1 is MNHEY and CDR2 is SMNVEV (reference sequence). The CDR3: CASSLLPASVSYNEQFF. CDR3 in DNA: TGTGCCAGCAGTTTGCTACCCGCTAGCGTGAGCTACAATGAGCAGTTCTTC.

The chain employs TRBV28 and TRBJ2-5; weak D call: TRBD2 (6 bases). CDR1 MDHEN and CDR2 SYDVKM come from the germline V gene. Trimming pared 5 bases from V and 1 base from J, leaving 20 bases between. This CDR3 has 17 residues. CDR3 sequence (DNA): TGTGCCAGCAGTACCGGGACTTATCTACAAGGCCAAGAGACCCAGTACTTC. This codes for CASSTGTYLQGQETQYF.

The chain joins TRBV10-3 to TRBJ2-5, with 9 nucleotides matching TRBD2. J lost 4 bases, V lost 3 bases, and 12 bases had no gene match. CDR1 and CDR2 from the germline V gene are ENHRY and SYGVKD. This CDR3 is 17 amino acids long. Written as DNA, the CDR3 is TGTGCCATCAGTGATGAACTGCTAGGACTAGCGCTAGAGACCCAGTACTTC. It specifies CAISDELLGLALETQYF.

V gene TRBV30 combines with J gene TRBJ1-3; D not certain. Trimming took off 4 bases at V and 0 bases at J, with 13 bases between the two ends. The germline V gene has CDR1 GTSNPN and CDR2 SVGIG (reference sequence). CDR3 length: 15 amino acids. The CDR3 spells CAWKFGPSSGNTIYF. The CDR3 nucleotides are TGTGCCTGGAAATTCGGACCTAGCTCTGGAAACACCATATATTTT.

This chain joins TRBV29-1 and TRBJ2-1, with D unclear. CDR1 is SQVTM, CDR2 ANQGSEA, per germline. The CDR3 spans 15 residues. Trimming left V 2 bases short and J 0 bases short, with 11 bases between. The CDR3 here is CSVENFPLSYNEQFF. The CDR3 bases are TGCAGCGTTGAAAACTTCCCCCTCTCCTACAATGAGCAGTTCTTC.

The chain uses TRBV5-6 and TRBJ2-7, with 9 bases identical to TRBD2. J was trimmed by 0 bases and V by 1 base; bases with no gene match: 5. The CDR3 totals 16 residues. CDR1 and CDR2 (germline): SGHDT, YYEEEE. For the CDR3, the DNA is TGTGCCAGCAGCTTGTTGCGGGAGGGCCCCTCCTACGAGCAGTACTTC. Its translation: CASSLLREGPSYEQYF.

The chain carries TRBV4-3 and TRBJ2-7, with D possibly being TRBD1 or TRBD2 (6 bases each). CDR1 is LGHNA, CDR2 YSLEER, per germline. V lost 4 bases, J lost 7 bases, and 17 bases lay in between. This CDR3 comprises 14 residues. In DNA, the CDR3 is TGCGCCAGCAGCCCGTTTAGGGGGGCGAGGGAGCAGTACTTC. This sequence encodes CASSPFRGAREQYF.

CDR3: CASSQVRGDKVDTQYF. The CDR3 coding sequence is TGCGCCAGCAGCCAAGTTAGGGGGGACAAGGTAGATACGCAGTATTTT. V usage is TRBV4-1 and J usage is TRBJ2-3; perhaps D is TRBD1 or TRBD2 (6 bases each). The CDR3 spans 16 residues. Germline assignment: CDR1 MGHRA and CDR2 YSYEKL. V lost 1 base and J lost 5, with 16 bases in between.

The chain links TRBV9 to TRBJ1-1, with 8 positions matching TRBD1. The CDR3 extends over 18 amino acids. Germline trimming cut 0 bases from V and 1 base from J; bases unmatched to any gene: 11. Looked up from germline, CDR1 is SGDLS and CDR2 is YYNGEE. The CDR3 coding sequence is TGTGCCAGCAGCGTAGGCCAAGGGACAGGCCTTCCGAACACTGAAGCTTTCTTT. This gives the protein CASSVGQGTGLPNTEAFF. Variable domain in full (rest from reference TRBV9 and TRBJ1-1): DSGVTQTPKHLITATGQRVTLRCSPRSGDLSVYWYQQSLDQGLQFLIQYYNGEERAKGNILERFSAQQFPDLHSELNLSSLELGDSALYFCASSVGQGTGLPNTEAFFGQGTRLTVV.

The genes are TRBV4-1 and TRBJ1-5; D is unresolved. The CDR3 has 17 amino acids. The V gene's germline CDR1 is MGHRA and CDR2 YSYEKL. Trimming took off 1 base at V and 0 bases at J, with 13 bases between the two ends. The CDR3 sequence is CASSQGLFGSSNQPQHF. In nucleotides, the CDR3 is TGCGCCAGCAGCCAAGGGCTGTTCGGGAGTAGCAATCAGCCCCAGCATTTT.

This chain joins TRBV9 and TRBJ1-1; D not certain. Trimming removed 5 bases at V and 0 bases at J, with 11 bases between. Germline CDR1 and CDR2: SGDLS and YYNGEE. There are 14 residues in the CDR3. The CDR3 here is CASSQRVLNTEAFF. The CDR3 region has the DNA TGTGCCAGCAGTCAGAGAGTGTTGAACACTGAAGCTTTCTTT.

In this sample, this clone turned up once. The chain uses TRBV6-5 and TRBJ2-7, with D hard to call. V dropped 0 bases and J dropped 3 bases, with 9 bases sitting between them. The CDR3 contains 14 residues. Looked up from germline, CDR1 is MNHEY and CDR2 is SVGAGI. The CDR3 DNA reads TGTGCCAGCAGTTACTCGAGCCTAGACTACGAGCAGTACTTC. The encoded protein is CASSYSSLDYEQYF.

This rearrangement joins TRBV7-8 to TRBJ1-3, with D maybe TRBD1 (5 bases). Germline CDR1 is SGHVS and CDR2 is FQNEAQ. The V end was cut by 5 bases, the J end by 4 bases, with 15 bases between. The CDR3 totals 15 residues. The CDR3 nucleotides are TGTGCCAGCAGCCGGGGGGAAGGAGTAGGAAACACCATATATTTT. Translating it yields CASSRGEGVGNTIYF. Filled out from reference TRBV7-8 and TRBJ1-3, the complete variable domain reads GAGVSQSPRYKVAKRGQDVALRCDPISGHVSLFWYQQALGQGPEFLTYFQNEAQLDKSGLPSDRFFAERPEGSVSTLKIQRTQQEDSAVYLCASSRGEGVGNTIYFGEGSWLTVV.

The chain recombines TRBV10-3 with TRBJ2-1; TRBD2 aligns across 13 bases. Trimming cost V 2 bases and J 9 bases; bases outside gene matches: 7. Germline assignment: CDR1 ENHRY and CDR2 SYGVKD. The length of the CDR3 is 16 residues. This chain's CDR3 is CAISEGGTSGIGEQFF. The CDR3 bases are TGTGCCATCAGTGAGGGGGGGACTAGCGGGATAGGTGAGCAGTTCTTC.

The chain recombines TRBV5-6 with TRBJ2-5; 7 bases are a match to TRBD2. The V and J ends lost 1 base and 5 bases, in that order; junction bases with no gene match: 5. Germline V gene lookup returns CDR1 SGHDT and CDR2 YYEEEE. The CDR3 sequence is 14 residues long. The DNA of the CDR3 is TGTGCCAGCAGCTTGTCGAGCGGGAAGGAGACCCAGTACTTC. Its translation is CASSLSSGKETQYF.